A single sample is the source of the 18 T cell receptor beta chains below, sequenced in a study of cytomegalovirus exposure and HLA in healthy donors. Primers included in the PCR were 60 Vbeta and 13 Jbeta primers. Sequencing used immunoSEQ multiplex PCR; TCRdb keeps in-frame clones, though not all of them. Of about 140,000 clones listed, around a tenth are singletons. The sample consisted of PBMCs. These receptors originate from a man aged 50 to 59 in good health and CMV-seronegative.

The CDR3 bases are TGTGCCAGCAGCTTATCGCTGAGGGATACGCAGTATTTT. Encoded protein: CASSLSLRDTQYF. J is TRBJ2-3 and V is TRBV7-3; no clear D. The CDR3 is made up of 13 amino acids. Germline V gene lookup returns CDR1 SGHTA and CDR2 FQGTGA. V was trimmed by 2 bases and J by 6 bases, leaving 9 bases between them. Full variable domain (outside the CDR3, taken from reference TRBV7-3 and TRBJ2-3): GAGVSQTPSNKVTEKGKYVELRCDPISGHTALYWYRQSLGQGPEFLIYFQGTGAADDSGLPNDRFFAVRPEGSVSTLKIQRTERGDSAVYLCASSLSLRDTQYFGPGTRLTVL.

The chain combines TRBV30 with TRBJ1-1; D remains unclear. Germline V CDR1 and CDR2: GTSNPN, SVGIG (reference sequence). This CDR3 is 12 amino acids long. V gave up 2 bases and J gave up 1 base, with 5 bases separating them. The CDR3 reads CAWSRWNTEAFF. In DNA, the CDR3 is TGTGCCTGGAGTCGGTGGAACACTGAAGCTTTCTTT.

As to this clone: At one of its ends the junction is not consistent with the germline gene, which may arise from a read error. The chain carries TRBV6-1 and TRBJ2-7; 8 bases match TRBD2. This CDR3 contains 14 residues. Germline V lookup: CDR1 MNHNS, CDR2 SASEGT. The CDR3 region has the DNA TGTGCCAGCAGTGAAGGCGGGAGGTCCTACGAGCAGCACTTC. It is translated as CASSEGGRSYEQHF.

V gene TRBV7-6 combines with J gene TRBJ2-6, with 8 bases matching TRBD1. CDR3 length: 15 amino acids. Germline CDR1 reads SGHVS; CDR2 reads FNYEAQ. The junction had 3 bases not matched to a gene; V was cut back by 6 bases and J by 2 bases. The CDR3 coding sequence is TGTGCCAGCAGTCCCAGGGGGCCTGGGGCCAACGTCCTGACTTTC. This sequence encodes CASSPRGPGANVLTF.

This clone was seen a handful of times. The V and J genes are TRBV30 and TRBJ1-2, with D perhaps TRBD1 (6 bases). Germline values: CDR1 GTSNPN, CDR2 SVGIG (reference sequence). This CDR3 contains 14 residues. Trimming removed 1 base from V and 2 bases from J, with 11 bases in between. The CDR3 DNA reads TGTGCCTGGAGTGCACAGGGTCGGAACTATGGCTACACCTTC. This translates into CAWSAQGRNYGYTF.

The CDR3 bases are TGTGCCTGGAGTGGAGCTAGCGGGGTGGCGGCGGCCTACGAGCAGTACTTC. Its protein is CAWSGASGVAAAYEQYF. The rearrangement joins TRBV30 to TRBJ2-7; 9 bases fit TRBD2. The CDR3 loop spans 17 amino acids. Germline lookup yields CDR1 GTSNPN and CDR2 SVGIG (reference sequence). Unmatched junction bases numbered 12, after V lost 1 base and J lost 2 bases.

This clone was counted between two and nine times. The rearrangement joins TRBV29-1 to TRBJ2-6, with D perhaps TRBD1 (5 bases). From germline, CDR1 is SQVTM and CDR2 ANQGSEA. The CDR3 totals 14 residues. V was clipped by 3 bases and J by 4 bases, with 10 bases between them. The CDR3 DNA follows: TGCAGCGTTGATTGGCCAGGGGGGGCCAACGTCCTGACTTTC. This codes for CSVDWPGGANVLTF.

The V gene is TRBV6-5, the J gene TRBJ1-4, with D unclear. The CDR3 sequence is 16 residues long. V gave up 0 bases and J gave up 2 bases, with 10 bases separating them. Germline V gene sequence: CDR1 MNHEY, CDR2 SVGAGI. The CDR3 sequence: CASSYSGTSTNEKLFF. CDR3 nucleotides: TGTGCCAGCAGTTACTCGGGAACTAGCACTAATGAAAAACTGTTTTTT.

The CDR3 region is CASSVEGIWYGYTF. Here the CDR3 DNA reads TGTGCCAGCAGCGTAGAGGGGATTTGGTATGGCTACACCTTC. The chain is built from TRBV9 and TRBJ1-2; D is perhaps TRBD1 (5 bases). Germline assignment: CDR1 SGDLS and CDR2 YYNGEE. Trimming pared 0 bases from V and 5 bases from J, leaving 11 bases between. This CDR3 contains 14 residues.

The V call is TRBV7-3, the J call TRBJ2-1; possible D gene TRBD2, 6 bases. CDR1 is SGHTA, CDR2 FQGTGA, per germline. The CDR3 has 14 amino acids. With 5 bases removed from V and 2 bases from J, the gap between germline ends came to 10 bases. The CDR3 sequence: CASSERAAYNEQFF. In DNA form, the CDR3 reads TGTGCCAGCAGCGAGCGGGCCGCCTACAATGAGCAGTTCTTC.

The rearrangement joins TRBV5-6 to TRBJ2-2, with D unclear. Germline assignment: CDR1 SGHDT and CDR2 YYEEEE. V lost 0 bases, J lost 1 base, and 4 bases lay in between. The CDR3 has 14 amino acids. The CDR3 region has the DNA TGTGCCAGCAGCTTGGTTAGGAACACCGGGGAGCTGTTTTTT. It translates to CASSLVRNTGELFF. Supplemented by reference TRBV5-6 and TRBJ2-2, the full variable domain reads DAGVTQSPTHLIKTRGQQVTLRCSPKSGHDTVSWYQQALGQGPQFIFQYYEEEERQRGNFPDRFSGHQFPNYSSELNVNALLLGDSALYLCASSLVRNTGELFFGEGSRLTVL.

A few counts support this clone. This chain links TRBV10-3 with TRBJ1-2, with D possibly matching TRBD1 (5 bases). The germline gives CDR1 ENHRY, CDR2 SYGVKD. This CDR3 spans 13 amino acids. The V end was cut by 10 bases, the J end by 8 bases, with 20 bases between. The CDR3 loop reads CATQGSNFRGYTF. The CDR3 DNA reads TGTGCCACCCAGGGCTCGAACTTCCGGGGCTACACCTTC.

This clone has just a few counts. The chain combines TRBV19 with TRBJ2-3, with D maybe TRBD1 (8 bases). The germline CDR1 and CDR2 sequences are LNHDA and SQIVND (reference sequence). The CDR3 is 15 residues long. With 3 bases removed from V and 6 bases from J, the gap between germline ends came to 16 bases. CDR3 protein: CASSMDREGADTQYF. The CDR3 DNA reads TGTGCCAGTAGTATGGACAGGGAGGGGGCGGATACGCAGTATTTT.

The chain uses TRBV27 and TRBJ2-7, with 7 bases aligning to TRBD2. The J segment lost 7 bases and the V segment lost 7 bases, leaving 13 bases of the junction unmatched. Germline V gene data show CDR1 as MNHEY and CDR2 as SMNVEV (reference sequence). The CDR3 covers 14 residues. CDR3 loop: CASTTGGERGEQYF. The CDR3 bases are TGTGCCAGCACCACTGGGGGGGAACGGGGAGAGCAGTACTTC.

The CDR3 DNA sequence: TGTGCCAGCAGTATGAACACTGAAGCTTTCTTT. It yields the protein CASSMNTEAFF. The chain uses TRBV11-2 and TRBJ1-1; D remains unclear. Germline lookup yields CDR1 SGHAT and CDR2 FQNNGV. V was shortened by 6 bases and J by 0 bases, with 2 bases between the two germline ends. The CDR3 has 11 amino acids.

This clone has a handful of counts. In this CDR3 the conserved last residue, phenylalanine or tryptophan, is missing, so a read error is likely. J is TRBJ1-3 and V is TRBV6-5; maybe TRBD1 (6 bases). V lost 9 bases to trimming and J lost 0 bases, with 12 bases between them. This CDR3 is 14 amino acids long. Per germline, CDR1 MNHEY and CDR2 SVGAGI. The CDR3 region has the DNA TGTGCCAGGCCGACAGGCGACTCTGGAAACACCATATATGTT. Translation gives CARPTGDSGNTIYV.

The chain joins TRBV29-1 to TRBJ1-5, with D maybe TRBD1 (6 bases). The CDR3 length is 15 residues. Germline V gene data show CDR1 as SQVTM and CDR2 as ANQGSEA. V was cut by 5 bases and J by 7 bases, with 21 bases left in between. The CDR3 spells CSVSLDSPTGQPQHF. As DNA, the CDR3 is TGCAGCGTTTCCTTGGACAGCCCAACGGGGCAGCCCCAGCATTTT.

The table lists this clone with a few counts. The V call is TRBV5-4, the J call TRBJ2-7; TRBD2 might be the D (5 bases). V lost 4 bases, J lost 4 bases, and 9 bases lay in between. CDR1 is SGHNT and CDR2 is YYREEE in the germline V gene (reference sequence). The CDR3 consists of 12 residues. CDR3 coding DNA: TGTGCCAGCAGCAAGGACTCTTACGAGCAGTACTTC. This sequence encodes CASSKDSYEQYF.